Listed below are T cell receptor beta chains from one sample, sequenced in a study of T cell responses to AZD1222 COVID-19 vaccine. The data were produced by immunoSEQ multiplex PCR, yet TCRdb's version contains in-frame clones alone and is incomplete. This sample has about 170,000 clones, with roughly 89% found just once. The specimen comprised peripheral blood, sampled 28 days after the second AZD1222 dose. Receptor source: an adult who received the AZD1222 COVID-19 vaccine. CDR3s include the opening cysteine and the closing phenylalanine or tryptophan. D genes are given only for firm matches. Rows may omit the clone size; those that give it use once, few, many or a size class.

clone_size | j_call | v_call | d_call | cdr3_aa | cdr3_nt
. | TRBJ2-1 | TRBV4-1 | . | CASSQGPGGASDNEQFF | TGCGCCAGCAGCCAAGGCCCTGGGGGGGCTAGTGACAATGAGCAGTTCTTC
. | TRBJ1-1 | TRBV4-1 | TRBD1 | CASRPTGGRAAFF | TGCGCCAGCAGGCCTACAGGGGGCAGAGCAGCTTTCTTT
. | TRBJ2-1 | TRBV6-1 | . | CASSEWGNIGDEQFF | TGTGCCAGCAGTGAATGGGGGAACATCGGCGATGAGCAGTTCTTC
. | TRBJ1-1 | TRBV3-1/TRBV3-2 | TRBD1 | CASSQALGQGLNTEAFF | TGTGCCAGCAGCCAAGCCCTAGGACAGGGTTTGAACACTGAAGCTTTCTTT
. | TRBJ1-3 | TRBV6-5 | . | CASSQKGRAGNTIYF | TGTGCCAGCAGCCAAAAAGGGCGGGCTGGAAACACCATATATTTT
. | TRBJ2-3 | TRBV7-8 | TRBD2 | CASSYPPRTSGGPPDTQYF | TGTGCCAGCAGCTACCCGCCTCGGACTAGCGGGGGGCCCCCAGATACGCAGTATTTT
. | TRBJ1-2 | TRBV6-5 | . | CASSQTNYGYTF | TGTGCCAGCAGCCAGACTAACTATGGCTACACCTTC
. | TRBJ1-5 | TRBV4-1 | . | CASSQHFLLGQPQHF | TGCGCCAGCAGCCAACACTTTCTCCTTGGGCAGCCCCAGCATTTT
. | TRBJ2-2 | TRBV27 | . | CASSLLTAVNTGELFF | TGTGCCAGCAGTTTGCTTACCGCGGTGAACACCGGGGAGCTGTTTTTT
. | TRBJ2-7 | TRBV4-1 | . | CASSQGTWDYEQYF | TGCGCCAGCAGCCAAGGAACATGGGATTACGAGCAGTACTTC
. | TRBJ2-3 | TRBV4-3 | . | CASSQDHRIGDTQYF | TGCGCCAGCAGCCAAGATCACCGGATAGGAGATACGCAGTATTTT
. | TRBJ2-7 | TRBV7-9 | . | CASSLAVGQYEQYF | TGTGCCAGCAGCTTAGCCGTGGGCCAGTACGAGCAGTACTTC
. | TRBJ1-5 | TRBV3-1/TRBV3-2 | . | CASSQSPRQPQHF | TGTGCCAGCAGCCAGTCCCCTCGTCAGCCCCAGCATTTT
. | TRBJ1-2 | TRBV5-1 | TRBD1 | CASSAGQGALGYGYTF | TGCGCCAGCAGCGCCGGACAGGGAGCACTGGGCTATGGCTACACCTTC
. | TRBJ1-1 | TRBV7-2 | . | CASSLVWGDTEAFF | TGTGCCAGCAGCTTAGTGTGGGGGGACACTGAAGCTTTCTTT
. | TRBJ1-5 | TRBV19 | . | CASAGLSYGNQPQHF | TGTGCCAGTGCTGGCTTAAGTTATGGCAATCAGCCCCAGCATTTT
. | TRBJ1-4 | TRBV6-5 | . | CASMRSNEKLFF | TGTGCCAGCATGAGGTCTAATGAAAAACTGTTTTTT
. | TRBJ2-1 | TRBV7-8 | TRBD2 | CASSWGGSGEQFF | TGTGCCAGCAGCTGGGGGGGGTCGGGTGAGCAGTTCTTC
. | TRBJ2-7 | TRBV4-1 | TRBD2 | CASSQDQRGAPEQYF | TGCGCCAGCAGCCAAGATCAGCGGGGCGCCCCCGAGCAGTACTTC
. | TRBJ2-7 | TRBV24-1 | . | CATSARQGGEQYF | TGTGCCACCAGTGCCCGACAAGGTGGCGAGCAGTACTTC
. | TRBJ2-7 | TRBV27 | . | CASSLRQNYEQYF | TGTGCCAGCAGTTTAAGGCAGAACTACGAGCAGTACTTC
. | TRBJ2-1 | TRBV18 | TRBD1 | CASSPGTALAVF | TGTGCCAGCTCACCAGGGACAGCCCTTGCGGTCTTC
. | TRBJ1-5 | TRBV5-8 | TRBD1 | CASSSAGGAGQPQHF | TGTGCCAGCAGCTCGGCAGGGGGTGCCGGACAGCCCCAGCATTTT
. | TRBJ2-1 | TRBV14 | . | CASSQDWGSYNEQFF | TGTGCCAGCAGCCAAGATTGGGGTTCCTACAATGAGCAGTTCTTC
. | TRBJ2-1 | TRBV4-3 | . | CASSQAFRASVNEQFF | TGCGCCAGCAGCCAAGCTTTTAGGGCTTCGGTCAATGAGCAGTTCTTC
. | TRBJ2-1 | TRBV19 | TRBD2 | CASSSTSGAYNEQFF | TGTGCCAGTAGTTCAACTAGCGGGGCGTACAATGAGCAGTTCTTC
once | TRBJ1-3 | TRBV7-2 | . | CASSPRGGAGNTIYF | TGTGCCAGCAGCCCTAGGGGGGGCGCTGGAAACACCATATATTTT
. | TRBJ1-1 | TRBV5-6 | . | CASSLGQMNTEAFF | TGTGCCAGCAGCCTAGGACAAATGAACACTGAAGCTTTCTTT
. | TRBJ1-1 | TRBV5-4 | . | CASSLFAPNTEAFF | TGTGCCAGCAGCTTGTTCGCACCGAACACTGAAGCTTTCTTT
. | TRBJ1-1 | TRBV5-4 | TRBD1 | CASSLGQGAWNTEAFF | TGTGCCAGCAGCTTGGGACAGGGGGCGTGGAACACTGAAGCTTTCTTT
. | TRBJ2-7 | TRBV6-5 | TRBD1 | CASSYQPGQRTYEQYF | TGTGCCAGCAGTTACCAGCCGGGACAGAGGACATACGAGCAGTACTTC
. | TRBJ1-4 | TRBV2 | . | CASKRQEGKLFF | TGTGCCAGCAAGCGACAGGAAGGAAAACTGTTTTTT
. | TRBJ1-5 | TRBV19 | . | CASSTANSNQPQHF | TGTGCCAGTAGTACCGCCAATAGCAATCAGCCCCAGCATTTT
. | TRBJ1-2 | TRBV7-9 | . | CASELTGGGYTF | TGTGCCAGCGAGCTGACAGGCGGTGGCTACACCTTC